The clone carrying this TCR beta chain was seen a handful of times. Its cognate antigen is unknown. The sample is drawn from a study of human T cells and chemical hapten exposure. Study results and caveats: The study found expanded TCRs formed significantly more large CDR3 similarity clusters than controls.

As to time point: pre-sensitization, week 0. Treatment noted: therapeutic diphenylcyclopropenone sensitization with weekly scalp DPC. TCRdb itself ran the RACE reads through MiXCR, one entry per CDR3 protein. This table holds approximately 400,000 distinct CDR3 sequences, 5% to 6.5% found once. The sequence was obtained from a woman aged 45-65 years with alopecia areata. Some clones in this sample may be carry-over from other donors' samples. The input for sequencing was whole blood, taken in connection with sensitization to the hapten diphenylcyclopropenone (DPC).

The CDR3 nucleotides are TGTGCCAGTAGTATTGGGGAGCAGGAGGTCCACGAGCAGTACTTC. Its protein product is CASSIGEQEVHEQYF. The chain has TRBV19 and TRBJ2-7; D is possibly TRBD2 (5 bases). From germline, CDR1 is LNHDA and CDR2 SQIVND (reference sequence). This CDR3 has 15 amino acids. Trimming stripped 3 bases from V and 5 bases from J, with 17 bases between.